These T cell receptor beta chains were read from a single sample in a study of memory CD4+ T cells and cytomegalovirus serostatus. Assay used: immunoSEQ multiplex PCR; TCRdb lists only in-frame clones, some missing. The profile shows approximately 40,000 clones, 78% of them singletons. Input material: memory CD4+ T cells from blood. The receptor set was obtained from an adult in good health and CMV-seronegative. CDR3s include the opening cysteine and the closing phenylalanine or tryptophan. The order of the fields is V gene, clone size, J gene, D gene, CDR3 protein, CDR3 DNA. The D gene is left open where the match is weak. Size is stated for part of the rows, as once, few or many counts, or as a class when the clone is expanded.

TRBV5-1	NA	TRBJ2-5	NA	CASTPSGSSQETQYF	TGCGCCAGCACCCCATCGGGGTCCTCGCAAGAGACCCAGTACTTC
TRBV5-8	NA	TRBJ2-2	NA	CASSLAPTGRVGELFF	TGTGCCAGCAGCTTGGCTCCGACAGGGAGGGTCGGGGAGCTGTTTTTT
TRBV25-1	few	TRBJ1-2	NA	CASSEAGGYTF	TGTGCCAGCAGTGAAGCCGGGGGCTACACCTTC
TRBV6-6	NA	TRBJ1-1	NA	CASRSRVGEAFF	TGTGCCAGTCGGAGCAGGGTGGGTGAAGCTTTCTTT
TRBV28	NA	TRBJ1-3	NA	CASMGSGNTIYF	TGTGCCAGCATGGGATCTGGAAACACCATATATTTT
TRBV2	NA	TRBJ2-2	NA	CASSDRRDTGELFF	TGTGCCAGCAGTGACCGGAGAGACACCGGGGAGCTGTTTTTT
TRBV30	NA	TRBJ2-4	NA	CAWSEDRGQYF	TGTGCCTGGAGTGAAGATCGGGGACAGTACTTC
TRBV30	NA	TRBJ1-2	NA	CAWSNWDGYTF	TGTGCCTGGAGTAATTGGGATGGCTACACCTTC
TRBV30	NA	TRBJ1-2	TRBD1	CAWSYRGRGYGYTF	TGTGCCTGGAGTTACAGGGGGCGCGGCTATGGCTACACCTTC
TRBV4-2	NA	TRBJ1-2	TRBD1	CASSYETGGDGYTF	TGTGCCAGCAGCTATGAGACAGGGGGGGATGGCTACACCTTC